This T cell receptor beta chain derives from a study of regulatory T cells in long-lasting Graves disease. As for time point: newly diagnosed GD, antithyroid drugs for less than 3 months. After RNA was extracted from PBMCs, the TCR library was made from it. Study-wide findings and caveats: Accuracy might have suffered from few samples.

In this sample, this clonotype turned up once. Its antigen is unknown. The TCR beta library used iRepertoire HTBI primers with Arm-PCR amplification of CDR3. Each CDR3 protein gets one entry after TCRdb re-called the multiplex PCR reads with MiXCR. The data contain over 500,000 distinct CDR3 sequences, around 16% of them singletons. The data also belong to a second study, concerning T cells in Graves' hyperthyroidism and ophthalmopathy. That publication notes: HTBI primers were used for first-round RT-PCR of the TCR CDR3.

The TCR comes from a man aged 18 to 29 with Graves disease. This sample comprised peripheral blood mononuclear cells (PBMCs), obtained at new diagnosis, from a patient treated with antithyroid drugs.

CDR3: CASSYGPSRGDTQYF. CDR3 nucleotides: TGTGCCAGCAGCTACGGGCCTTCCAGGGGCGATACGCAGTATTTT. This sequence joins TRBV7-2 and TRBJ2-3, with a possible D match to TRBD1 (6 bases). The CDR3 has 15 residues. The V gene's germline CDR1 is SGHTA and CDR2 FQGNSA. V dropped 4 bases and J dropped 6 bases, with 17 bases sitting between them. Variable domain in full (rest from reference TRBV7-2 and TRBJ2-3): GAGVSQSPSNKVTEKGKDVELRCDPISGHTALYWYRQSLGQGLEFLIYFQGNSAPDKSGLPSDRFSAERTGGSVSTLTIQRTQQEDSAVYLCASSYGPSRGDTQYFGPGTRLTVL.